Below are 10 T cell receptor beta chains sequenced from a single sample in a study of spatial heterogeneity in lung cancer. Antigen specificity for these receptors is unknown. TCRdb re-called the 5' RACE reads through MiXCR, storing one row per CDR3 protein. The sample lists 3,600 or so distinct CDR3 sequences, 25% to 30% occurring once. Points from the study as a whole: Tumor mutation counts were tracked by expanded intratumoral alpha and beta TCR counts.

Time point specified: sample taken at primary tumor resection. The sample was lung tumor tissue, taken at surgery. These receptors all stem from a male donor with early-stage non-small cell lung cancer.

This clonotype is medium-sized by share. This chain joins TRBV2 and TRBJ2-5; D ambiguous. V was cut by 8 bases and J by 7 bases, with 8 bases left in between. This CDR3 is 10 amino acids long. CDR1 SNHLY and CDR2 FYNNEI come from the germline V gene. CDR3 amino acids: CASAHGTQYF. The CDR3 DNA sequence: TGTGCCAGCGCCCACGGGACCCAGTACTTC.

This clonotype qualifies as medium-sized. The chain combines TRBV29-1 with TRBJ1-5; 7 bases map to TRBD1. The CDR3 is 12 residues long. CDR1 is SQVTM, CDR2 ANQGSEA, per germline. V lost 6 bases and J lost 10; bases outside the gene matches: 9. The CDR3 protein is CSVGEGAKPQHF. CDR3 DNA sequence: TGCAGCGTCGGTGAGGGGGCGAAACCCCAGCATTTT.

The chain employs TRBV7-3 and TRBJ2-5; D uncertain. CDR1 is SGHTA and CDR2 is FQGTGA in the germline V gene. The CDR3 is 15 residues long. The V and J ends lost 0 bases and 7 bases respectively, with 15 bases between them. The CDR3 loop is CASSLTPGEAGTQYF. CDR3 sequence (DNA): TGTGCCAGCAGCTTAACGCCCGGAGAAGCAGGGACCCAGTACTTC.

This clonotype is labeled as medium-sized. The chain combines TRBV6-1 with TRBJ1-6, with unresolved D. V was clipped by 2 bases and J by 10 bases, with 12 bases between them. Per the germline V gene, CDR1 is MNHNS and CDR2 is SASEGT. The CDR3 totals 14 residues. This CDR3 is CASSEISTGSPLHF. The CDR3 DNA is TGTGCCAGCAGTGAAATTTCTACGGGGTCACCCCTCCACTTT.

The chain is built from TRBV6-2 or TRBV6-3 and TRBJ2-1, with a possible D match to TRBD1 (6 bases). CDR3 length: 16 residues. V lost 2 bases, J lost 9 bases, and 20 bases lay in between. From germline, CDR1 is MNHEY and CDR2 SVGEGT. CDR3 sequence (DNA): TGTGCCAGCAGTTACGACCGTACAGGGAATTCGCGTGAGCAGTTCTTC. It codes for CASSYDRTGNSREQFF.

This clonotype ranks as medium-sized. The chain carries TRBV14 and TRBJ2-7; TRBD2 aligns across 10 bases. The CDR3 has 17 amino acids. Germline CDR1 is SGHDN and CDR2 is FVKESK. V was pared by 4 bases and J by 5 bases, with 14 bases of the junction left unmatched. CDR3 sequence reads: CASSPKERLAGKDEQYF. In nucleotides, the CDR3 is TGTGCCAGCAGCCCTAAAGAGAGACTAGCGGGTAAGGACGAGCAGTACTTC.

Within the sample, this clonotype is medium-sized. CDR3 loop: CASSFGGGGTEAFF. The CDR3 DNA reads as TGCGCCAGCAGCTTCGGAGGGGGCGGCACTGAAGCTTTCTTT. The chain couples TRBV5-1 to TRBJ1-1; the match to TRBD1 covers 7 bases. V was pared by 2 bases and J by 4 bases, with 5 bases of the junction left unmatched. Germline CDR1 SGHRS, CDR2 YFSETQ. This CDR3 contains 14 residues.

This clonotype has a single count. The rearrangement uses TRBV2 and TRBJ1-5, with D perhaps matching TRBD1 (6 bases). CDR1 is SNHLY, CDR2 FYNNEI, per germline. CDR3 size: 13 residues. V dropped 7 bases and J dropped 7 bases, with 14 bases sitting between them. The CDR3 sequence is CASTLQGGQPQHF. In nucleotides, the CDR3 is TGTGCCAGCACCCTACAGGGAGGCCAGCCCCAGCATTTT.

This chain joins TRBV29-1 and TRBJ2-1, with 7 bases that match TRBD2. CDR3 size: 15 residues. V gave up 8 bases and J gave up 1 base; unmatched junction bases: 11. CDR1 SQVTM and CDR2 ANQGSEA come from the germline V gene. The CDR3 DNA is TGCAGCAAGACCGGGGGGTCGGATTCCTACAATGAGCAGTTCTTC. Amino acids: CSKTGGSDSYNEQFF.

By share, this clonotype counts as medium-sized (0.01 to 0.1%). The gene calls are TRBV11-2 and TRBJ2-7; tentatively, D is TRBD2 (6 bases). V lost 5 bases and J lost 2, with 16 bases in between. The CDR3 runs 15 residues. Germline V CDR1 and CDR2: SGHAT, FQNNGV. The CDR3 is CASSLGGSWAYEQYF. In DNA, the CDR3 is TGTGCCAGCAGCCTGGGAGGTAGCTGGGCCTACGAGCAGTACTTC.